This T cell receptor beta chain emerged from a study of T cell repertoires in cytomegalovirus infection. Turning to the study itself: Based on public TCR beta signatures, there were indications of CMV infection and of a matching HLA type. Study results and caveats: There were HLA-C-restricted CMV-specific TCR beta clonotypes dominating the ex vivo response. People with CMV and the relevant HLA were identified by cumulative public TCR beta family frequency.

Via MiXCR, TCRdb re-called the reads, giving one row per CDR3 protein. The sample yields some 680,000 distinct CDR3 sequences, 35% seen once. The CDR3 consists of 17 residues. V gave up 4 bases and J gave up 0 bases, with 19 bases separating them. Germline-derived CDR1 and CDR2 are SGHDT and YYEEEE. A word on this clonotype: Its antigen is still unknown.

The sequencing input was PBMCs. V and J are TRBV5-6 and TRBJ1-1; the D is unclear. This TCR came from a human donor in good health (CMV status not recorded). Some clones in this sample may be carry-over from other donors' samples. CDR3 sequence reads: CASSLLTVFLMNTEAFF. The CDR3 DNA sequence: TGTGCCAGCAGCCTTCTGACGGTTTTCTTAATGAACACTGAAGCTTTCTTT.